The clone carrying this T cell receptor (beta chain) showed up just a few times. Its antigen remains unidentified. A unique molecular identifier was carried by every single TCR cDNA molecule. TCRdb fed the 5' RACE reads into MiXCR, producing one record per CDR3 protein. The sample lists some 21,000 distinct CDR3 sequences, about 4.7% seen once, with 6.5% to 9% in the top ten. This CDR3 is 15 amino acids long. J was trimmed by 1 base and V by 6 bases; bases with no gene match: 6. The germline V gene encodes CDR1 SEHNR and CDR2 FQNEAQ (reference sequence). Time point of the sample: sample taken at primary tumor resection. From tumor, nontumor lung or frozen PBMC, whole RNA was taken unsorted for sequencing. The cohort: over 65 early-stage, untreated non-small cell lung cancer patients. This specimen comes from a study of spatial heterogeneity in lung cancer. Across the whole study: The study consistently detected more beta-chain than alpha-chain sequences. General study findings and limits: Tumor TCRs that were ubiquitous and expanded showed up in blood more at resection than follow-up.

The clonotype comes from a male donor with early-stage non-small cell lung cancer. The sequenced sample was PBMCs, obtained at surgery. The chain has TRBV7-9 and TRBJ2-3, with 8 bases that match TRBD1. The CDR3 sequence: CASSLQGGRTDTQYF. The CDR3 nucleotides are TGTGCCAGCAGTTTACAGGGGGGACGCACAGATACGCAGTATTTT. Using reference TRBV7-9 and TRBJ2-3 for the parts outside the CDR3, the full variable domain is DTGVSQNPRHKITKRGQNVTFRCDPISEHNRLYWYRQTLGQGPEFLTYFQNEAQLEKSRLLSDRFSAERPKGSFSTLEIQRTEQGDSAMYLCASSLQGGRTDTQYFGPGTRLTVL.